A single sample is the source of the 11 T cell receptor beta chains below, sequenced in a study of T cell repertoires in cytomegalovirus infection. TCRdb re-derived calls from the reads in MiXCR, one entry per CDR3 protein. The table shows almost 550,000 distinct CDR3 sequences, with 15% to 20% occurring only once. The sequenced material came from CD8+ T cells from PBMCs. Receptors originate from a human donor in good health (CMV status not recorded). Some clones in this sample may be carry-over from other donors' samples.

This sequence joins TRBV6-4 and TRBJ1-2; the D gene is possibly TRBD1 (6 bases). V was pared by 2 bases and J by 8 bases, with 21 bases between. The CDR3 is 16 residues long. Germline-derived CDR1 and CDR2 are MRHNA and SNTAGT. The CDR3 here is CASSDPIERTVSGYTF. The CDR3 DNA follows: TGTGCCAGCAGTGACCCGATTGAACGGACAGTGAGCGGCTACACCTTC.

This chain connects TRBV20-1 to TRBJ2-7, with D possibly matching TRBD2 (5 bases). The CDR3 contains 15 residues. V lost 5 bases to trimming and J lost 2 bases, with 19 bases between them. CDR1 and CDR2 (germline): DFQATT, SNEGSKA (reference sequence). The CDR3, as DNA: TGCAGTGCTCTAATGCACGACGGGGAAGCCTACGAGCAGTACTTC. Translation: CSALMHDGEAYEQYF.

This clonotype was counted only a few times. The V call is TRBV3-1, the J call TRBJ1-5, with TRBD1 as a possible D gene (5 bases). Trimming shortened V by 0 bases and J by 5 bases, and 11 bases separated the two germline ends. CDR1 is LGHDT, CDR2 YNNKEL, per germline (reference sequence). The CDR3 runs to 15 residues. As DNA, the CDR3 is TGTGCCAGCAGCCAAGAGGGGGGGTTACATCAGCCCCAGCATTTT. Translated, it gives CASSQEGGLHQPQHF.

This clonotype was detected many times. The chain is built from TRBV4-1 and TRBJ1-5, with 10 positions matching TRBD1. V gave up 0 bases and J gave up 0 bases; unmatched junction bases: 2. Germline values: CDR1 MGHRA, CDR2 YSYEKL. CDR3 length: 17 amino acids. The CDR3 DNA reads TGCGCCAGCAGCCAAGAAAGGACAGGGGGTAGCAATCAGCCCCAGCATTTT. Protein sequence: CASSQERTGGSNQPQHF.

The gene calls are TRBV27 and TRBJ1-3, with 10 bases that match TRBD1. The CDR3 has 19 residues. Germline CDR1 reads MNHEY; CDR2 reads SMNVEV (reference sequence). V dropped 4 bases and J dropped 7; count of bases not matched to a gene: 19. This CDR3 reads CASSSLHLSGQGISNTIYF. CDR3 in DNA: TGTGCCAGCAGTTCCCTCCACCTCTCGGGACAGGGGATCAGCAACACCATATATTTT.

The CDR3 sequence is CASSVEGSGRETQYF. In nucleotides, the CDR3 is TGTGCCAGCAGCGTAGAGGGTAGCGGGAGAGAGACCCAGTACTTC. V is TRBV9 and J is TRBJ2-5; 9 bases map to TRBD2. Germline CDR1 and CDR2: SGDLS and YYNGEE. This CDR3 has 15 amino acids. V shed 0 bases and J 4 bases; nucleotides not matched to a gene: 4. Filled out from reference TRBV9 and TRBJ2-5, the complete variable domain reads DSGVTQTPKHLITATGQRVTLRCSPRSGDLSVYWYQQSLDQGLQFLIQYYNGEERAKGNILERFSAQQFPDLHSELNLSSLELGDSALYFCASSVEGSGRETQYFGPGTRLLVL.

The gene calls are TRBV28 and TRBJ2-1, with 10 nucleotides matching TRBD2. The V gene's germline CDR1 is MDHEN and CDR2 SYDVKM. The CDR3 sequence is 18 residues long. Unmatched junction bases numbered 13, after V lost 3 bases and J lost 5 bases. CDR3 region: CASSLLGKSGRADNEQFF. In DNA form, the CDR3 reads TGTGCCAGCAGTTTGTTGGGGAAAAGCGGGAGGGCCGACAATGAGCAGTTCTTC.

The V call is TRBV10-3, the J call TRBJ1-5; TRBD1 aligns across 7 bases. CDR1 is ENHRY and CDR2 is SYGVKD in the germline V gene. Losses at the gene ends were 2 bases for V and 4 bases for J; bases not matched to a gene: 8. The CDR3 runs to 16 residues. The CDR3 loop is CAISETRTGLNQPQHF. The DNA of the CDR3 is TGTGCCATCAGTGAGACCCGGACAGGACTTAATCAGCCCCAGCATTTT.

About this clonotype itself: The germline gene is not matched at one end of the junction; a read error may be the cause. The chain uses TRBV5-3 and TRBJ1-2; D ambiguous. TRBV5-3 is flagged as an ORF with uncertain function. The CDR3 has 15 amino acids. The chain's CDR3 is CASSLESKYLGGYTF. The CDR3 DNA reads as TGTGCCAGCAGCTTGGAGAGTAAATACCTGGGCGGCTACACCTTC.

The V and J genes are TRBV11-1 and TRBJ2-7; D is unclear. Germline assignment: CDR1 SGHAT and CDR2 FQDESV (reference sequence). Trimming took 5 bases from V and 7 from J, leaving 18 bases between them. The CDR3 runs 14 residues. As DNA, the CDR3 is TGTGCCAGCAGCCTCCACGGATGGGGTGGGGAGCAGTACTTC. This translates into CASSLHGWGGEQYF.

This clonotype was seen only a few times. The CDR3 DNA follows: TGTGCCAGCAGCCCGTACCGTCAGGGAGGCGGGGAGCTGTTTTTT. Its translation: CASSPYRQGGGELFF. The V gene is TRBV7-3, the J gene TRBJ2-2, with D perhaps matching TRBD2 (6 bases). CDR3 length: 15 residues. Germline CDR1 reads SGHTA; CDR2 reads FQGTGA. Trimming stripped 5 bases from V and 7 bases from J, with 17 bases between.